Each of the 16 T cell receptor beta chains below was sequenced from the same sample in a study of T cell responses to AZD1222 COVID-19 vaccine. The method was immunoSEQ multiplex PCR; TCRdb's version includes in-frame clones alone and lacks a portion of them. The sample has around 87,000 clones; around 90% are singletons. This sample comprised peripheral blood, obtained on day 0 of AZD1222 vaccination. Receptors originate from an adult in good health.

The rearrangement joins TRBV2 to TRBJ1-5; 9 bases fit TRBD1. Germline-derived CDR1 and CDR2 are SNHLY and FYNNEI. CDR3 size: 17 residues. V lost 6 bases and J lost 2; bases outside the gene matches: 11. CDR3 in amino acids: CASRGHRGPGGNQPQHF. For the CDR3, the DNA is TGTGCCAGCAGGGGTCACAGGGGGCCCGGGGGCAATCAGCCCCAGCATTTT.

The rearrangement joins TRBV3-1 (or the pseudogene TRBV3-2) to TRBJ2-1; the D gene is possibly TRBD2 (5 bases). This CDR3 region has 13 residues. Germline loops: CDR1 LGHDT, CDR2 YNNKEL (reference sequence). V lost 4 bases and J lost 10, with 14 bases in between. CDR3: CASSLSDRGEQFF. In DNA form, the CDR3 reads TGTGCCAGCAGCCTGTCCGACCGCGGGGAGCAGTTCTTC.

This clone was seen only once. The CDR3 coding sequence is TGCGCCAGCAGCCCGCTCCAGGGCCCCAAGGGGAACGAAGCTTTCTTT. Residues: CASSPLQGPKGNEAFF. The chain is built from TRBV5-1 and TRBJ1-1; tentatively, D is TRBD1 (5 bases). V lost 4 bases and J 8 bases, leaving 24 bases between the germline ends. CDR3 length: 16 amino acids. Germline values: CDR1 SGHRS, CDR2 YFSETQ.

The chain employs TRBV5-4 and TRBJ2-7; 9 nucleotides match TRBD2. The CDR3 has 16 amino acids. Germline V gene lookup returns CDR1 SGHNT and CDR2 YYREEE (reference sequence). After removal of 2 bases from V and 2 bases from J, the junction contained 8 bases not matched to a gene. The CDR3 loop reads CASSFLGAGGTYEQYF. The CDR3 nucleotides read TGTGCCAGCAGCTTCCTCGGAGCGGGGGGTACCTACGAGCAGTACTTC.

The chain uses TRBV4-1 and TRBJ1-4; possibly TRBD1 for D (5 bases). This CDR3 is 13 amino acids long. Per germline, CDR1 MGHRA and CDR2 YSYEKL. Trimming took 3 bases from V and 10 from J, leaving 12 bases between them. The CDR3 loop reads CASSQPGLVKLFF. CDR3 in DNA: TGCGCCAGCAGCCAGCCGGGACTTGTAAAACTGTTTTTT.

The genes are TRBV7-9 and TRBJ1-2; the D gene is possibly TRBD1 (5 bases). The CDR3 loop spans 15 amino acids. V was cut by 4 bases and J by 3 bases, with 15 bases left in between. The germline V gene encodes CDR1 SEHNR and CDR2 FQNEAQ (reference sequence). CDR3 sequence reads: CASSSGLPGDYGYTF. The CDR3 region has the DNA TGTGCCAGCAGCTCGGGCCTTCCGGGGGACTATGGCTACACCTTC.

The chain is built from TRBV6-5 and TRBJ1-1, with D unresolved. CDR3 length: 14 amino acids. CDR1 MNHEY and CDR2 SVGAGI come from the germline V gene. V shed 4 bases and J shed 6 bases, with 15 bases lying between them. The CDR3 region has the DNA TGTGCCAGCAGTTCCGGGTACCGAACGGCTGAAGCTTTCTTT. Its translation is CASSSGYRTAEAFF.

This rearrangement joins TRBV4-1 to TRBJ2-3; possible D gene TRBD2, 5 bases. CDR1 MGHRA and CDR2 YSYEKL come from the germline V gene. The V and J ends lost 3 bases and 7 bases respectively, with 14 bases between them. This CDR3 spans 14 amino acids. CDR3 nucleotides: TGCGCCAGCAGCCAGGCGGGTAGTCTCTATACGCAGTATTTT. It encodes CASSQAGSLYTQYF.

This clone was picked up one time. The chain has TRBV5-1 and TRBJ2-1, with a weak D call TRBD1 (6 bases). CDR1 SGHRS and CDR2 YFSETQ come from the germline V gene. The CDR3 has 14 residues. V was clipped by 7 bases and J by 8 bases, with 19 bases between them. Written as DNA, the CDR3 is TGCGCCAGCCACGCGGGCAGGGGTTTGTATGAGCAGTTCTTC. It translates to CASHAGRGLYEQFF.

As for this clone: Other DNA sequences in this specimen translate into the identical CDR3. The CDR3 region is CASSVGDVNQPQHF. The CDR3 DNA is TGTGCCAGCAGCGTAGGGGACGTCAATCAGCCCCAGCATTTT. The chain links TRBV9 to TRBJ1-5; the D gene is possibly TRBD1 (5 bases). The CDR3 runs 14 residues. Germline V gives CDR1 SGDLS, CDR2 YYNGEE. V was cut by 0 bases and J by 3 bases, with 7 bases left in between.

The chain combines TRBV2 with TRBJ1-6; D gene unclear. Trimming pared 6 bases from V and 9 bases from J, leaving 15 bases between. Germline CDR1 is SNHLY and CDR2 is FYNNEI. The CDR3 runs to 14 residues. CDR3 sequence reads: CASRVPFLGSPLHF. In nucleotides, the CDR3 is TGTGCCAGCAGGGTCCCTTTTTTAGGTTCACCCCTCCACTTT.

This chain uses TRBV30 with TRBJ1-1; unclear D gene. The V gene's germline CDR1 is GTSNPN and CDR2 SVGIG (reference sequence). V lost 7 bases to trimming and J lost 0 bases, with 12 bases between them. This CDR3 region has 13 residues. Here the CDR3 DNA reads TGTGCCTACACAAGAACCATGAACACTGAAGCTTTCTTT. Its translation: CAYTRTMNTEAFF.

The CDR3 region is CASRRQGAITEAFF. CDR3 nucleotide sequence: TGTGCCAGCAGACGGCAGGGGGCCATCACTGAAGCTTTCTTT. The chain recombines TRBV6-5 with TRBJ1-1; 8 bases line up with TRBD1. This CDR3 has 14 residues. V was clipped by 6 bases and J by 4 bases; unmatched bases: 7. CDR1 and CDR2 (germline): MNHEY, SVGAGI.

The chain recombines TRBV4-1 with TRBJ2-1, with TRBD1 identical over 8 bases. The germline gives CDR1 MGHRA, CDR2 YSYEKL. There are 15 residues in the CDR3. V was clipped by 1 base and J by 10 bases; unmatched bases: 9. CDR3 in amino acids: CASSQGTGFMGEQFF. The DNA for the CDR3 is TGCGCCAGCAGCCAAGGGACAGGGTTCATGGGAGAGCAGTTCTTC.

V is TRBV9 and J is TRBJ2-5; the D call may be TRBD1 or TRBD2 (5 bases each). Germline CDR1 is SGDLS and CDR2 is YYNGEE. V was pared by 3 bases and J by 5 bases, with 14 bases between. CDR3 length: 14 amino acids. The CDR3 nucleotides read TGTGCCAGCAGCGGCCACGGGGCCTGGGAGACCCAGTACTTC. Translated, it gives CASSGHGAWETQYF.

This clone was detected only a few times. This chain joins TRBV7-3 and TRBJ2-2; D is unclear. Trimming stripped 3 bases from V and 7 bases from J, with 9 bases between. The CDR3 consists of 13 residues. Germline assignment: CDR1 SGHTA and CDR2 FQGTGA. Here the CDR3 reads CASSFFRDGELFF. Written as DNA, the CDR3 is TGTGCCAGCAGCTTTTTTAGGGACGGGGAGCTGTTTTTT.